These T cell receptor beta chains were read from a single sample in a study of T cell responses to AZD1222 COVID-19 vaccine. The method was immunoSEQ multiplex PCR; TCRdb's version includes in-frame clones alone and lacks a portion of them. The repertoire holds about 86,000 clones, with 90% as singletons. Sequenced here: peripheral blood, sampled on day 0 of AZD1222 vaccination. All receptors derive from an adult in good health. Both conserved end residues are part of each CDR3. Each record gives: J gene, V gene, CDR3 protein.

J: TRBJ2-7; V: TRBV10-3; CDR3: CAISDGRDGREQYF
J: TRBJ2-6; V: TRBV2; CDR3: CASSEGSSGANVLTF
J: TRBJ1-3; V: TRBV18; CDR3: CASSPGQKGNTIYF
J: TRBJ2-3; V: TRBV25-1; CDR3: CASSLSGTGAKDTQYF
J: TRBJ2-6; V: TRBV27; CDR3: CATKTAGANVLTF
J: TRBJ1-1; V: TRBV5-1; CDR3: CASSPGTGAEAFF
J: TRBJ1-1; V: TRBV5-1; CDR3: CASSLEGGGTEAFF
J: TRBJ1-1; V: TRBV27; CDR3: CASSLSMLNTEAFF
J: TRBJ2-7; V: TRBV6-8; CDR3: CASSYLDSMSSYEQYF
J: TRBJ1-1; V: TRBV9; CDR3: CASSQGAGTEAFF
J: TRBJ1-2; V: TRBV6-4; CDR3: CASSPTGNYGYTF
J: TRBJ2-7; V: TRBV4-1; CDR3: CASSHLPGGLEQYF
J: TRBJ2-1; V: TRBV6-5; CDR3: CASSGLPYNEQFF
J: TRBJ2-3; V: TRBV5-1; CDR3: CASSLGFGVNADTQYF
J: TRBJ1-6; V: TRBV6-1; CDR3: CASSEGTQPNSPLHF
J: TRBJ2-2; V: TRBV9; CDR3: CASSVEAGVPYTGELFF
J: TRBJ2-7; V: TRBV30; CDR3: CAWSGFGGRIYEQYF